This T cell receptor (beta chain) stems from a study of blood T cell repertoires in COVID-19 (dated by TCRdb to the early 2020s). Describing the broader study: Collaborator samples came from the United States, Italy and Spain and covered acute and convalescent phases of COVID-19. The repertoires were made available in a free public database intended to serve as a resource for research on the immune response to SARS-CoV-2. HLA class I and class II types, where available, came from metadata supplied by the sample provider rather than from assay-based typing. Subjects who had been exposed to COVID-19, were actively infected with it, or had recovered from it provided the deeply sampled blood TCRbeta repertoires that made up the dataset. The prospective study material was composed of cDNA or gDNA derived from T cells, B-cell-depleted T cells, or PBMCs. Nearly every sample came with metadata listing a de-identified subject ID, COVID-19 status, age in years and sex. Samples were obtained from the ongoing ImmuneRACE study (first 160 participants) and from some 1,200 subjects provided by 6 global collaborators. What the authors observed across the whole study: The quantity of clinical and demographic metadata differed by source and by participant and was supplied without curation.

Points on this clone: The antigen this receptor binds is unknown. Base qualities are not recorded, but no much larger clone differs from it by a single base.

TCRbeta CDR3 regions were amplified from genomic DNA by means of the immunoSEQ Assay, a bias-controlled multiplex PCR. The study's own analysis went as follows. Within the assay, amplification of reference gene primers was used to estimate how many nucleated cells each sample contained. To quantify the absolute abundance of each unique TCRbeta CDR3 rearrangement, sequence reads were collapsed and filtered. For each sample, productive Simpson clonality was calculated as the square root of Simpson's diversity index over productive rearrangements. TCRdb limited this immuneACCESS table to in-frame rearrangements with V and J called. A share of clones is missing; checked studies link under half to unresolved V genes, and the rest is unexplained. That table furnishes V, J and clone size, whereas the DNA furnished D and trimming. The sample contains 60,000 or so clones, roughly four fifths of them found a single time. The top ten clones comprise 28% of the sample.

Each collaborating institution followed its own protocols to collect whole blood in K2EDTA tubes. Collaborator samples were shipped for TCRbeta analysis as frozen whole blood, isolated PBMCs, or DNA extracted from either sample type. The CDR3 goes from the cysteine to the phenylalanine over 15 residues. Just the 45-base CDR3 DNA is kept, in frame starting at base 1. Relative to germline, V is missing 4 bases and J is missing 7 bases, with 9 bases of the junction outside any gene match. In the germline V gene, CDR1 corresponds to MGHRA and CDR2 to YSYEKL. The sample consisted of peripheral blood. This chain joins TRBV4-1 to TRBJ1-2, with 10 bases aligning to TRBD1. The source of this sequence is an elderly woman with acute or convalescent COVID-19. The CDR3 reads CASSLQTGGYRGYTF. The nucleotide sequence is given as TGCGCCAGCAGCCTTCAGACAGGGGGCTATCGTGGCTACACCTTC.